Following are 27 T cell receptor beta chains from one sample sequenced in a study of T cells in Graves' hyperthyroidism and ophthalmopathy. Authors of the study amplified TCR beta CDR3 regions from RNA transcripts. A set of HTBI primers served as the primers for a first-round RT-PCR of the TCR CDR3. TCRdb analysed the multiplex PCR reads with MiXCR anew, one entry per CDR3 protein. This sample has 300,000 to 450,000 distinct CDR3 sequences; around 14% occur once, and the top ten carry roughly 25%. The sequencing input was blood. The receptor source for this set is a woman between 18 and 30 years old with Graves' hyperthyroidism that later progressed to Graves' ophthalmopathy.

This clonotype was recorded once. This CDR3 fails to terminate in the conserved phenylalanine or tryptophan, so it likely reflects a read error. The V gene is TRBV5-1, the J gene TRBJ2-1, with D tentatively TRBD2 (6 bases). Germline-derived CDR1 and CDR2 are SGHRS and YFSETQ. Trimming took off 0 bases at V and 4 bases at J, with 14 bases between the two ends. The length of the CDR3 is 16 residues. The CDR3 spells CASSLAGEKRYNEQFL. The CDR3 DNA is TGCGCCAGCAGCTTGGCGGGAGAAAAGAGGTACAATGAGCAGTTCCTC.

The rearrangement uses TRBV7-8 and TRBJ2-1; no reliable D call. Trimming removed 1 base from V and 7 bases from J, with 8 bases in between. The CDR3 sequence is 13 residues long. Looked up from germline, CDR1 is SGHVS and CDR2 is FQNEAQ. In DNA form, the CDR3 reads TGTGCCAGCAGCTTAGGGCCGCGGAATGAGCAGTTCTTC. Translated: CASSLGPRNEQFF.

In its sample, this clonotype was seen many times. The chain combines TRBV5-1 with TRBJ2-3; 7 bases align to TRBD2. The CDR3 runs to 15 residues. Germline CDR1 and CDR2: SGHRS and YFSETQ. V trimming: 4 bases; J trimming: 5 bases; junction bases outside the gene matches: 10. The CDR3, as DNA: TGCGCCAGCAGCCCCCCCGCGGGAGCGGGAGATACGCAGTATTTT. Residues: CASSPPAGAGDTQYF.

The table lists this clonotype with a count of one. V is TRBV2 and J is TRBJ1-1; TRBD1 aligns across 9 bases. J was trimmed by 1 base and V by 8 bases; bases with no gene match: 8. Germline loops: CDR1 SNHLY, CDR2 FYNNEI. The CDR3 sequence is 15 residues long. CDR3 nucleotide sequence: TGTGCCAGCCGGGACAGGGTAGTGCGGAACACTGAAGCTTTCTTT. This sequence encodes CASRDRVVRNTEAFF.

This clonotype was detected many times. The V and J genes are TRBV15 and TRBJ2-3; maybe TRBD2 (6 bases). The V end was cut by 1 base, the J end by 5 bases, with 10 bases between. The CDR3 is made up of 14 amino acids. From germline, CDR1 is LNHNV and CDR2 YYDKDF (reference sequence). The CDR3 DNA follows: TGTGCCACCAGCAGAGGTCCGCGGGGAGATACGCAGTATTTT. Protein: CATSRGPRGDTQYF.

There are many counts of this clonotype. This sequence joins TRBV11-2 and TRBJ2-1; possibly TRBD2 for D (9 bases). Germline V lookup: CDR1 SGHAT, CDR2 FQNNGV. The CDR3 extends over 19 amino acids. V lost 5 bases and J lost 0, with 23 bases in between. DNA for the CDR3: TGTGCCAGCAGCCCGAGCAGGGGGCGGACTAGCGCCTCCTACAATGAGCAGTTCTTC. This codes for CASSPSRGRTSASYNEQFF.

This clonotype was observed at least ten times. The chain recombines TRBV11-2 with TRBJ2-7, with a tentative D call TRBD2 (6 bases). V was trimmed by 1 base and J by 6 bases, leaving 10 bases between them. Germline assignment: CDR1 SGHAT and CDR2 FQNNGV. This CDR3 has 13 residues. The CDR3, as DNA: TGTGCCAGCAGCTTAGCGGGAGAGGGCGAGCAGTACTTC. Encoded protein: CASSLAGEGEQYF.

The rearrangement links TRBV25-1 to TRBJ2-5; 9 positions match TRBD1. Germline V gene lookup returns CDR1 MGHDK and CDR2 SYGVNS. This CDR3 is built from 15 residues. J was trimmed by 5 bases and V by 9 bases; bases with no gene match: 13. CDR3 protein: CASSITGTGKETQYF. CDR3 bases: TGTGCCAGTAGTATAACCGGGACAGGGAAGGAGACCCAGTACTTC.

The table lists this clonotype with a few counts. The genes are TRBV19 and TRBJ2-1; TRBD1 matches at 7 bases. CDR1 is LNHDA, CDR2 SQIVND, per germline (reference sequence). The CDR3 sequence is 21 residues long. Trimming at V came to 9 bases and at J to 10 bases, leaving 36 bases not matched to a gene. The CDR3 sequence: CASKTLMTPGQSIFNIREQFF. The CDR3 DNA reads as TGTGCCAGCAAAACTCTGATGACTCCGGGACAGAGTATTTTTAATATCAGGGAGCAGTTCTTC.

For this clonotype: Given a much more abundant clone one base away, this may be a read error. The chain uses TRBV5-1 and TRBJ2-1; 10 bases align to TRBD2. Germline loops: CDR1 SGHRS, CDR2 YFSETQ. This CDR3 is 15 amino acids long. The V segment lost 2 bases and the J segment 6 bases; nucleotides outside the gene matches: 5. CDR3 in DNA: TGCGCCAGCAGCTTAACTAGCGGGGCCTGCAATGAGCAGTTCTTC. Protein sequence: CASSLTSGACNEQFF.

This clonotype was found many times. V gene TRBV6-1 combines with J gene TRBJ2-5; 10 bases align to TRBD1. V was clipped by 3 bases and J by 5 bases; unmatched bases: 9. Germline V gene sequence: CDR1 MNHNS, CDR2 SASEGT. The CDR3 consists of 16 residues. CDR3 amino acids: CASSEATGGLGETQYF. CDR3 nucleotides: TGTGCCAGCAGTGAGGCGACAGGGGGCTTGGGCGAGACCCAGTACTTC.

V gene TRBV20-1 combines with J gene TRBJ2-3; perhaps TRBD2 as D (6 bases). V dropped 4 bases and J dropped 0 bases, with 11 bases sitting between them. There are 14 residues in the CDR3. Per the germline V gene, CDR1 is DFQATT and CDR2 is SNEGSKA (reference sequence). CDR3 in amino acids: CSATRAGSTDTQYF. The CDR3 coding sequence is TGCAGTGCTACCCGGGCGGGAAGCACAGATACGCAGTATTTT.

This clonotype was seen ten or more times. The chain joins TRBV7-2 to TRBJ2-7; 7 bases fit TRBD1. J was trimmed by 1 base and V by 7 bases; bases with no gene match: 13. Germline V lookup: CDR1 SGHTA, CDR2 FQGNSA. This CDR3 has 16 residues. This CDR3 reads CASTQTGWEDSYEQYF. DNA of the CDR3: TGTGCCAGCACCCAGACAGGGTGGGAAGATTCCTACGAGCAGTACTTC.

This clonotype was found once. It may be a read error: a sequence one base away is much more abundant. The chain combines TRBV5-1 with TRBJ2-1; 9 nucleotides agree with TRBD1. Trimming removed 4 bases from V and 10 bases from J; junction bases left unmatched: 3. Germline CDR1 and CDR2: SGHRS and YFSETQ. This CDR3 contains 12 residues. As DNA, the CDR3 is TGCGCCAGCAGCCGGACAGGGGAAGAGCAGTTCTTC. Its protein is CASSRTGEEQFF. The full variable domain, rest sourced from reference TRBV5-1 and TRBJ2-1, is KAGVTQTPRYLIKTRGQQVTLSCSPISGHRSVSWYQQTPGQGLQFLFEYFSETQRNKGNFPGRFSGRQFSNSRSEMNVSTLELGDSALYLCASSRTGEEQFFGPGTRLTVL.

The sample holds a few counts of this clonotype. The V gene is TRBV6-1, the J gene TRBJ1-2; perhaps TRBD1 as D (5 bases). This CDR3 has 13 amino acids. Per the germline V gene, CDR1 is MNHNS and CDR2 is SASEGT. The germline V and J ends were trimmed by 6 bases and 7 bases, with 15 bases remaining between them. CDR3 loop: CASSGHLGGGYTF. The CDR3 DNA is TGTGCCAGCAGCGGACATTTAGGCGGTGGCTACACCTTC.

Ten or more counts support this clonotype. This chain connects TRBV20-1 to TRBJ2-7; D possibly corresponds to TRBD1 (6 bases). V lost 3 bases, J lost 9 bases, and 12 bases lay in between. The CDR3 covers 11 residues. Germline V gene sequence: CDR1 DFQATT, CDR2 SNEGSKA (reference sequence). For the CDR3, the DNA is TGCAGTGCTAGTCCCTCACAGGGGCAGTACTTC. It codes for CSASPSQGQYF.

This clonotype has at least ten counts. The V gene is TRBV28, the J gene TRBJ2-1; 11 bases agree with TRBD2. Trimming cost V 6 bases and J 7 bases; bases outside gene matches: 2. There are 13 residues in the CDR3. Germline assignment: CDR1 MDHEN and CDR2 SYDVKM. In nucleotides, the CDR3 is TGTGCCAGCAGGACTAGCGGGACGAATGAGCAGTTCTTC. It is translated as CASRTSGTNEQFF. Full variable domain (outside the CDR3, taken from reference TRBV28 and TRBJ2-1): DVKVTQSSRYLVKRTGEKVFLECVQDMDHENMFWYRQDPGLGLRLIYFSYDVKMKEKGDIPEGYSVSREKKERFSLILESASTNQTSMYLCASRTSGTNEQFFGPGTRLTVL.

The V call is TRBV9, the J call TRBJ2-5; 11 bases align to TRBD2. The length of the CDR3 is 17 residues. The germline V gene encodes CDR1 SGDLS and CDR2 YYNGEE. The V and J ends lost 3 bases and 2 bases, in that order; junction bases with no gene match: 9. The CDR3 nucleotides read TGTGCCAGCAGCGGTAAAGCTAGCGGGAGGAATCAAGAGACCCAGTACTTC. Translation: CASSGKASGRNQETQYF. The variable domain in full, completed from reference TRBV9 and TRBJ2-5, reads DSGVTQTPKHLITATGQRVTLRCSPRSGDLSVYWYQQSLDQGLQFLIQYYNGEERAKGNILERFSAQQFPDLHSELNLSSLELGDSALYFCASSGKASGRNQETQYFGPGTRLLVL.

This clonotype has a count of ten or more. The J gene is TRBJ1-1, the V gene TRBV29-1; 9 positions match TRBD1. Losses at the gene ends were 7 bases for V and 1 base for J; bases not matched to a gene: 10. From germline, CDR1 is SQVTM and CDR2 ANQGSEA. This CDR3 region has 15 residues. The CDR3 region has the DNA TGCAGCGCCCAAGGGACAGGGCGAGGGAACACTGAAGCTTTCTTT. Protein product: CSAQGTGRGNTEAFF.

This clonotype was observed at least ten times. V is TRBV2 and J is TRBJ2-7; D might be TRBD1 (6 bases). Trimming took off 6 bases at V and 6 bases at J, with 15 bases between the two ends. This CDR3 is 13 amino acids long. The germline V gene encodes CDR1 SNHLY and CDR2 FYNNEI. The chain's CDR3 is CASSRQVPGEQYF. The CDR3 DNA reads as TGTGCCAGCAGCCGACAGGTACCTGGCGAGCAGTACTTC.

In this sample, this clonotype turned up once. A read error is possible here, since a much larger clone lies one base away. The chain links TRBV5-6 to TRBJ2-1; D possibly corresponds to TRBD1 (7 bases). Germline V gene data show CDR1 as SGHDT and CDR2 as YYEEEE. The CDR3 has 15 residues. The CDR3, as DNA: TGTGCCAGCAGTGTGGCAGGGGGGATTTACAATGATCAGTTCTTC. Its translation is CASSVAGGIYNDQFF.

V gene TRBV7-8 combines with J gene TRBJ1-4; unclear D gene. The V end lost 5 bases, the J end lost 8 bases, and 21 bases lay between the germline ends. The CDR3 length is 16 residues. CDR1 is SGHVS and CDR2 is FQNEAQ in the germline V gene. CDR3 in amino acids: CASSPPHLVGLEKLFF. DNA for the CDR3: TGTGCCAGCAGCCCACCACACCTCGTCGGTCTCGAAAAACTGTTTTTT.

This clonotype has a single count. V usage is TRBV6-2 or TRBV6-3 and J usage is TRBJ1-4, with D unclear. Germline V gives CDR1 MNHEY, CDR2 SVGEGT. Trimming stripped 6 bases from V and 5 bases from J, with 10 bases between. The CDR3 is 13 amino acids. In nucleotides, the CDR3 is TGTGCCAGCAGCCTTAAGGAGAATGAAAAACTGTTTTTT. Protein product: CASSLKENEKLFF.

This clonotype occurred many times. This rearrangement joins TRBV28 to TRBJ2-7; TRBD1 is a possible D gene (5 bases). The CDR3 is made up of 12 amino acids. CDR1 MDHEN and CDR2 SYDVKM come from the germline V gene. Trimming shortened V by 3 bases and J by 7 bases, and 10 bases separated the two germline ends. CDR3 region: CASSFLGLEQYF. Here the CDR3 DNA reads TGTGCCAGCAGTTTTCTGGGGCTTGAGCAGTACTTC.

The gene calls are TRBV4-1 and TRBJ1-5, with D possibly TRBD1 on 5 matching bases. Germline V CDR1 and CDR2: MGHRA, YSYEKL. This CDR3 contains 16 residues. V was trimmed by 1 base and J by 5 bases, leaving 15 bases between them. This CDR3 is CASSQVPGSLDQPQHF. CDR3 sequence (DNA): TGCGCCAGCAGCCAAGTACCAGGGAGCCTTGATCAGCCCCAGCATTTT.

This clonotype was recorded many times. Written as DNA, the CDR3 is TGTGCCAGCAGTCAGGACTGGTTCTCCTATAATTCACCCCTCCACTTT. Protein product: CASSQDWFSYNSPLHF. V is TRBV28 and J is TRBJ1-6; no clear D. The CDR3 contains 16 residues. Per the germline V gene, CDR1 is MDHEN and CDR2 is SYDVKM. The germline V and J ends were trimmed by 5 bases and 0 bases, with 11 bases remaining between them.

This clonotype was picked up a small number of times. J is TRBJ2-3 and V is TRBV27; D might be TRBD1 or TRBD2, each matching 5 bases. The CDR3 length is 11 residues. Germline lookup yields CDR1 MNHEY and CDR2 SMNVEV (reference sequence). V lost 6 bases and J 8 bases, leaving 9 bases between the germline ends. CDR3 nucleotide sequence: TGTGCCAGCAGAAGGGGAGTTACGCAGTATTTT. Protein product: CASRRGVTQYF.